This T cell receptor beta chain derives from a study of blood T cell repertoires in COVID-19 (dated by TCRdb to 2019 to 2021). For context, the study as a whole: Collaborator samples came from the United States, Italy and Spain and covered acute and convalescent phases of COVID-19. The sample metadata nearly always contained a de-identified subject ID, COVID-19 status, age in years and sex. The dataset comprised deeply sampled blood TCRbeta repertoires from subjects exposed to, actively infected with, or recovered from COVID-19. The repertoires were released in a freely available public database intended as a resource for research on the immune response to SARS-CoV-2. The material from the prospective study consisted of cDNA or gDNA derived from T cells, B-cell-depleted T cells, or PBMCs. The samples were drawn from the first 160 participants of the ongoing ImmuneRACE study and from 1,254 subjects provided by 6 global collaborators. HLA class I and class II types, where available, came from metadata supplied by the sample provider rather than from assay-based typing. Findings and caveats that apply to the study as a whole: How much clinical and demographic metadata was included differed by source and by participant, and the metadata was provided uncurated.

In the prospective study, participants were about 18 to 89 years old, resided in approximately 25 geographic areas of the United States, and were enrolled through a virtual design. Cohort assignment in the prospective study relied on participant-reported clinical history from a screening survey and a study questionnaire. ImmuneRACE Cohort 3 recovered participants were defined by two consecutive negative NP/OP PCR tests, healthcare professional clearance, or symptom resolution. In the prospective study, mobile phlebotomists collected whole blood, serum and a nasopharyngeal or oropharyngeal swab from each participant. Additional blood draws and questionnaires over an approximately two-month period could optionally be provided by prospective study participants. Before DNA extraction, blood samples from the prospective study were shipped at room temperature or frozen. In the case of this clone: Its antigen has not been determined. Base qualities are not provided; no much larger clone lies one nucleotide away.

CDR1 and CDR2 (LNHDA, SQIVND) derive from the germline V gene (reference sequence). From the cysteine up to the phenylalanine, the CDR3 has a length of 17 residues. Just the 51-base CDR3 DNA is kept, in frame starting at base 1. Relative to germline, V is missing 6 bases and J is missing 5 bases, with 14 bases of the junction outside any gene match. The immunoSEQ Assay, a bias-controlled multiplex PCR, was used to amplify TCRbeta CDR3 regions from genomic DNA. The study's processing was this. Nucleated cell counts per sample were estimated from amplification of reference gene primers within the assay. To quantify the absolute abundance of each unique TCRbeta CDR3 rearrangement, sequence reads were collapsed and filtered. Productive Simpson clonality was computed per sample as the square root of Simpson's diversity index over productive rearrangements. TCRdb mirrors the immuneACCESS table, restricted to in-frame sequences. Some clones are absent from its copies; in checked studies, under half trace to an unresolved V gene, and the reason for the others is unknown. That table supplies the V and J calls and clone size; D and trimming were determined from the DNA. The sample records around 300,000 clones, roughly 88% of which are singletons. The ten largest clones add up to 1% of the sample.

Sequencing was done on a sample of PBMCs or T cells enriched from blood (not recorded which). This receptor was obtained from a woman aged 30 to 39 who had recovered from COVID-19. The V gene is TRBV19 and the J gene is TRBJ1-5, with TRBD1 matching 9 junction bases. CDR3 reads: CASSHFWGQGSHQPQHF. The nucleotides read TGTGCCAGTAGCCACTTCTGGGGACAGGGTTCCCATCAGCCCCAGCATTTT.